These T cell receptor beta chains were read from a single sample in a study of blood T cell repertoires in COVID-19. TCRdb's table, derived via immunoSEQ multiplex PCR, lists solely in-frame clones and lacks some. The table has 200,000 to 250,000 clones, over 75% seen once. Sample: PBMCs or T cells enriched from blood (not recorded which). These TCRs come from a woman aged 25 to 39 who had been exposed to COVID-19. Both conserved end residues are part of each CDR3. D genes are given only for firm matches. Some rows have no size entry. The others give once, few or many, or a class for an expanded clone.

size	V	D	J	DNA	CDR3
NA	TRBV6-4	TRBD1	TRBJ1-2	TGTGCCAGCAGCCTAACCGGGACAGGGCACGGCTACACCTTC	CASSLTGTGHGYTF
few	TRBV27	TRBD1	TRBJ1-1	TGTGCCAGCAGTTACCAGGGGGTCGCTGAAGCTTTCTTT	CASSYQGVAEAFF
NA	TRBV25-1	NA	TRBJ2-7	TGTGCCAGCAAGGAGGGCTACGAGCAGTACTTC	CASKEGYEQYF
NA	TRBV27	NA	TRBJ1-2	TGTGCCAGCAGTTTCCGGGAGAACTATGGCTACACCTTC	CASSFRENYGYTF
NA	TRBV5-1	NA	TRBJ2-3	TGCGCCAGCAGCGTACTAGATACGCAGTATTTT	CASSVLDTQYF
NA	TRBV7-6	NA	TRBJ2-1	TGTGCCAGCAGCCCACGAGAAAGGAGCAATGAGCAGTTCTTC	CASSPRERSNEQFF
once	TRBV2	TRBD2	TRBJ2-2	TGTGCCAGCAGAGGACTAGCGGAGGGGGGCGGGGAGCTGTTTTTT	CASRGLAEGGGELFF
NA	TRBV12-5	TRBD1	TRBJ1-4	TGTGCTAGTGGTTTTACAGGGGGCATTGAAAAACTGTTTTTT	CASGFTGGIEKLFF
NA	TRBV11-2	NA	TRBJ1-5	TGTGCCAGCAGCCCGAATCGCGGCAATCAGCCCCAGCATTTT	CASSPNRGNQPQHF
NA	TRBV9	TRBD1	TRBJ2-1	TGTGCCAGCAGCGACAGGGGGCAGACGGTTGAGCAGTTCTTC	CASSDRGQTVEQFF
NA	TRBV11-2	TRBD2	TRBJ2-1	TGTGCCAGCAGCCAAGGACTAGCGGGATACAATGAGCAGTTCTTC	CASSQGLAGYNEQFF